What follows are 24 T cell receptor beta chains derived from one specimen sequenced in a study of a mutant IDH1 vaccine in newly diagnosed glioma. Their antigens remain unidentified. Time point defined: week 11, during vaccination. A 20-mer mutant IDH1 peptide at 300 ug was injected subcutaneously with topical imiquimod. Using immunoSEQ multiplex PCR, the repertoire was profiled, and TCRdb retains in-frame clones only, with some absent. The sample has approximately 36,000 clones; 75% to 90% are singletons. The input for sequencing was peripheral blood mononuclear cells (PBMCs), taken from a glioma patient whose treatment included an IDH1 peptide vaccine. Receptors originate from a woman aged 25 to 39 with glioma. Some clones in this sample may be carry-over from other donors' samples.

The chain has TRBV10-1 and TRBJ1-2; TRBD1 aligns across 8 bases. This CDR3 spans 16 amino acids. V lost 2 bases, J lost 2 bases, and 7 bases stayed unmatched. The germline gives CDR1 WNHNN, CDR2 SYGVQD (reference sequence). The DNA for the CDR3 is TGCGCCAGCAGTGAGGGGGGACAGGAGCTGAACTATGGCTACACCTTC. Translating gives CASSEGGQELNYGYTF.

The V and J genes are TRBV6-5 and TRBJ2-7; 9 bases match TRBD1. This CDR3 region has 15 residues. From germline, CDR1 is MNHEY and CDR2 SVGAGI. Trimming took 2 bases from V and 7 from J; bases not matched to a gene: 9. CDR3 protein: CASSYLGDRVGEQYF. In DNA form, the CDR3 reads TGTGCCAGCAGTTACCTTGGGGACAGGGTGGGGGAGCAGTACTTC.

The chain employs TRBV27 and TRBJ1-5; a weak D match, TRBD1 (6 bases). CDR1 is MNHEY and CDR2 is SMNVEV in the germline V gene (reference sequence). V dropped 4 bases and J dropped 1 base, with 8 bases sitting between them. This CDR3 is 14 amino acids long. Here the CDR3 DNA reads TGTGCCAGCAGTTCAGGGGTAAGCAATCAGCCCCAGCATTTT. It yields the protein CASSSGVSNQPQHF.

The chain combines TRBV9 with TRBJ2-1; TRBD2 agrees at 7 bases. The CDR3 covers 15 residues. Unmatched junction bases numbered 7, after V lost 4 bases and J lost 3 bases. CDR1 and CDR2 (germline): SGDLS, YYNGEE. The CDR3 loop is CASSPRLAGYNEQFF. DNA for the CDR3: TGTGCCAGCAGCCCCCGCTTAGCGGGCTACAATGAGCAGTTCTTC.

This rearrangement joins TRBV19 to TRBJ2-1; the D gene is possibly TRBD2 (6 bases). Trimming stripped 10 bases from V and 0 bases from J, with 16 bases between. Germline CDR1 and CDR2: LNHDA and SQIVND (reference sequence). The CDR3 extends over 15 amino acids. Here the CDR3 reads CATQLADNSYNEQFF. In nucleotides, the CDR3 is TGTGCCACGCAGTTAGCGGATAACTCCTACAATGAGCAGTTCTTC.

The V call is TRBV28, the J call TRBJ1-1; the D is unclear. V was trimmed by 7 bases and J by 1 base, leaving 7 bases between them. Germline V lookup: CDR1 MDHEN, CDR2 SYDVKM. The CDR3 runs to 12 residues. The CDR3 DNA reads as TGTGCCAGCACCCAAAGGAACACTGAAGCTTTCTTT. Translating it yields CASTQRNTEAFF.

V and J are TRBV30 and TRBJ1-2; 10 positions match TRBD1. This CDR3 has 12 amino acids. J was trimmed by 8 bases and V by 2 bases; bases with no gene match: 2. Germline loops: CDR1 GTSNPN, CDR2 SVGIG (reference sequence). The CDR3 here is CAWSQTGGGYTF. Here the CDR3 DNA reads TGTGCCTGGAGTCAGACAGGGGGCGGCTACACCTTC.

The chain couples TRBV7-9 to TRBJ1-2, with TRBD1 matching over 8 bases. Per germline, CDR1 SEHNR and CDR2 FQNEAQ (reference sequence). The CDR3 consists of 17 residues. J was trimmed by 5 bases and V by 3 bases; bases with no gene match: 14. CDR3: CASSFRWVDRARYGYTF. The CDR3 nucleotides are TGTGCCAGCAGCTTCCGCTGGGTGGACAGGGCCAGATATGGCTACACCTTC.

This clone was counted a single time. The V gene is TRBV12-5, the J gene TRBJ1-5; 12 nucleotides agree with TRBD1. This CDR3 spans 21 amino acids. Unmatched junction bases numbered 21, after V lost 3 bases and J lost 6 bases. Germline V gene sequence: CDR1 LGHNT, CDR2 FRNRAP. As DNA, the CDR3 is TGTGCTAGTGGTTTCTTGTCCTCCCTCTGGGACAGGGGGCTTGAGTCTCAGCCCCAGCATTTT. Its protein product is CASGFLSSLWDRGLESQPQHF.

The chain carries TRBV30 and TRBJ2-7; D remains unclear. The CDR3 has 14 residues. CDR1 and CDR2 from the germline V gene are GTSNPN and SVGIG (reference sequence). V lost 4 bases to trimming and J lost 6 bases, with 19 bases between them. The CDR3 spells CAWTPPGLAPEQYF. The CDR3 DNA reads TGTGCCTGGACCCCTCCGGGCCTCGCCCCCGAGCAGTACTTC.

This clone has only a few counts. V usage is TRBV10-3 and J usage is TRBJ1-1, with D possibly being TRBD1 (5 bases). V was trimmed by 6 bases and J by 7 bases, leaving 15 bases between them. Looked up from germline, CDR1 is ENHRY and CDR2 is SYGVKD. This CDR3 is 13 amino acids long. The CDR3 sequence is CAIRNDRGSEAFF. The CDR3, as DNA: TGTGCCATCAGGAATGACAGAGGCAGTGAAGCTTTCTTT.

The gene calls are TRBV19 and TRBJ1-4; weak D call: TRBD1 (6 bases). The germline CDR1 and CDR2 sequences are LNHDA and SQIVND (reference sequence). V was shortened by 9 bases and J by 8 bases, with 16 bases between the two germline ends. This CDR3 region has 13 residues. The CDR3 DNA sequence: TGTGCCAGCCGGGGGCTAGGAAAAGAAAAACTGTTTTTT. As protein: CASRGLGKEKLFF.

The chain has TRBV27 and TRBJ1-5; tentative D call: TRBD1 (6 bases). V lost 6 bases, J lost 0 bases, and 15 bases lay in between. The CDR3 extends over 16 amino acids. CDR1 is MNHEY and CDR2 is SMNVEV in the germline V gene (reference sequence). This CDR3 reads CASRLRGTGSNQPQHF. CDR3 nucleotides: TGTGCCAGCAGGCTCAGGGGTACGGGTAGCAATCAGCCCCAGCATTTT.

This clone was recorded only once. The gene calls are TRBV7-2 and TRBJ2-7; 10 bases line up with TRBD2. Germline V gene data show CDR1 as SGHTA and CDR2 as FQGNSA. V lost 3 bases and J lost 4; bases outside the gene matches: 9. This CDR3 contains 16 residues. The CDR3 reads CASSLSPGLAQYEQYF. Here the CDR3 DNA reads TGTGCCAGCAGCTTGAGTCCGGGACTAGCGCAGTACGAGCAGTACTTC.

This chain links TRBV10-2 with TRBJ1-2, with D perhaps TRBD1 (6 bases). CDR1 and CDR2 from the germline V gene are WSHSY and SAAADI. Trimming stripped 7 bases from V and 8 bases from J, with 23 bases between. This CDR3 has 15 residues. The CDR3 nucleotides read TGCGCCAGCAAGGGGGACTCGTCTCCGGTCTACGGCTACACCTTC. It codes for CASKGDSSPVYGYTF.

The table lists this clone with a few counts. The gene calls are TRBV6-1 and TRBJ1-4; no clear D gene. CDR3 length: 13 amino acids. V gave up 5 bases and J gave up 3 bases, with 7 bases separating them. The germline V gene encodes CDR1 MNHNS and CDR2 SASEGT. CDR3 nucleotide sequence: TGTGCCAGCAGTACGAGACCTAATGAAAAACTGTTTTTT. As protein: CASSTRPNEKLFF.

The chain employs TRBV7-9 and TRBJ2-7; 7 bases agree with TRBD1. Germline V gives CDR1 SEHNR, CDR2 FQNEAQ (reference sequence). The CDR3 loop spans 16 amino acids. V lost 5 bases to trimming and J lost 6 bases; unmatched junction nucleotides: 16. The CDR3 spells CASSLRTGPGAGEQYF. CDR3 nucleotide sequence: TGTGCCAGCAGCCTTAGGACAGGACCCGGAGCAGGCGAGCAGTACTTC.

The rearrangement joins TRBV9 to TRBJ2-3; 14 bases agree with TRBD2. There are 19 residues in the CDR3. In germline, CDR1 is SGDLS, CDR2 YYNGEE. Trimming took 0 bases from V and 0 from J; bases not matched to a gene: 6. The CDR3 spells CASSVGAGTSGRSTDTQYF. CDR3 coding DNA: TGTGCCAGCAGCGTAGGAGCCGGGACTAGCGGGAGAAGCACAGATACGCAGTATTTT.

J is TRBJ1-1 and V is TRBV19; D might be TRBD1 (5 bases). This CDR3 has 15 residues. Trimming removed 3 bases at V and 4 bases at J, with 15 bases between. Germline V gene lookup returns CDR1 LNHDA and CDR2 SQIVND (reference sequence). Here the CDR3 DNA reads TGTGCCAGTAGTATGACCGGGGCGCTGGTCACTGAAGCTTTCTTT. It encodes CASSMTGALVTEAFF.

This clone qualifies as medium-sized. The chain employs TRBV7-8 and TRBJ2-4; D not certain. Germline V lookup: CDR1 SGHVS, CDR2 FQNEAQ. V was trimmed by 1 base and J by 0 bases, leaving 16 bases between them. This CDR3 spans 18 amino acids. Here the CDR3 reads CASSLEGTMVGAKNIQYF. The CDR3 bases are TGTGCCAGCAGCTTAGAAGGCACCATGGTGGGAGCCAAAAACATTCAGTACTTC. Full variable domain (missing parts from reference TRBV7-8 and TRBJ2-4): GAGVSQSPRYKVAKRGQDVALRCDPISGHVSLFWYQQALGQGPEFLTYFQNEAQLDKSGLPSDRFFAERPEGSVSTLKIQRTQQEDSAVYLCASSLEGTMVGAKNIQYFGAGTRLSVL.

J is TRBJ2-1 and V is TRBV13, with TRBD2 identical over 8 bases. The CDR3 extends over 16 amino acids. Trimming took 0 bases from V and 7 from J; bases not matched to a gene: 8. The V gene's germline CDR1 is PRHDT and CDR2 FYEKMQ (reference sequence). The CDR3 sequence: CASSLGPQRGTNEQFF. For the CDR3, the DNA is TGTGCCAGCAGCTTAGGCCCGCAGCGGGGGACAAATGAGCAGTTCTTC. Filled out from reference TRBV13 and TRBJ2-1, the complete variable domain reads AAGVIQSPRHLIKEKRETATLKCYPIPRHDTVYWYQQGPGQDPQFLISFYEKMQSDKGSIPDRFSAQQFSDYHSELNMSSLELGDSALYFCASSLGPQRGTNEQFFGPGTRLTVL.

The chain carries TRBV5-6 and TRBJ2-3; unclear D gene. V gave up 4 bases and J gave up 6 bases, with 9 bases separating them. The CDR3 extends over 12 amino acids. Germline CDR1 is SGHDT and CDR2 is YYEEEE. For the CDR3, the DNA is TGTGCCAGCAGCCCCGGGTCCGATACGCAGTATTTT. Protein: CASSPGSDTQYF. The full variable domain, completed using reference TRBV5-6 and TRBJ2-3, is DAGVTQSPTHLIKTRGQQVTLRCSPKSGHDTVSWYQQALGQGPQFIFQYYEEEERQRGNFPDRFSGHQFPNYSSELNVNALLLGDSALYLCASSPGSDTQYFGPGTRLTVL.

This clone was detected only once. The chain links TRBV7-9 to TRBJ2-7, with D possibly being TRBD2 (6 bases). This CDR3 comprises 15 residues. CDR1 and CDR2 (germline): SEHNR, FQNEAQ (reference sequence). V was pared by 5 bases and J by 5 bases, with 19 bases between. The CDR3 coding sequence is TGTGCCAGCAGCCCTCCGCGGGGATGGAAGAACGAGCAGTACTTC. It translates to CASSPPRGWKNEQYF.

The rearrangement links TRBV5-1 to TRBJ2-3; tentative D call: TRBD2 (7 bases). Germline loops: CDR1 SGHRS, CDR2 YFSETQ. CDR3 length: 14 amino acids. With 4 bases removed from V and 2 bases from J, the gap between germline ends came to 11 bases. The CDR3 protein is CASSGGGSTDTQYF. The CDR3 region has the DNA TGCGCCAGCAGCGGGGGGGGCTCCACAGATACGCAGTATTTT.